This record looks at one TCR beta chain sequence and its context. The antigen is undetermined. What was amplified from RNA transcripts were TCR beta CDR3 regions. Initially, a first-round RT-PCR of the TCR CDR3 employed the HTBI primer set. MiXCR was run by TCRdb on the multiplex PCR reads, yielding one entry per CDR3 protein. Here the sample spans hundreds of thousands of distinct CDR3 sequences, 30% to 40% being singletons. V gave up 3 bases and J gave up 7 bases; unmatched junction bases: 11. This CDR3 is 16 amino acids long. This sample stems from a study of T cells in Graves' hyperthyroidism and ophthalmopathy. Findings and limits, study-wide: Ophthalmopathy and stable hyperthyroidism were separated by a 13 V-J model. Blood also contained most expanded thyroid clonotypes above 0.001.

Approximately 10 ml of fresh peripheral blood supplied the PBMCs. The receptor comes from a middle-aged woman with Graves' hyperthyroidism. The V and J genes are TRBV12-3 or TRBV12-4 and TRBJ1-4; 7 bases are a match to TRBD1. Sequencing was carried out using blood. The CDR3 region has the DNA TGTGCCAGCAGTTTGCTCACCACACGGGACAGTGAAAAACTGTTTTTT. The encoded protein is CASSLLTTRDSEKLFF.